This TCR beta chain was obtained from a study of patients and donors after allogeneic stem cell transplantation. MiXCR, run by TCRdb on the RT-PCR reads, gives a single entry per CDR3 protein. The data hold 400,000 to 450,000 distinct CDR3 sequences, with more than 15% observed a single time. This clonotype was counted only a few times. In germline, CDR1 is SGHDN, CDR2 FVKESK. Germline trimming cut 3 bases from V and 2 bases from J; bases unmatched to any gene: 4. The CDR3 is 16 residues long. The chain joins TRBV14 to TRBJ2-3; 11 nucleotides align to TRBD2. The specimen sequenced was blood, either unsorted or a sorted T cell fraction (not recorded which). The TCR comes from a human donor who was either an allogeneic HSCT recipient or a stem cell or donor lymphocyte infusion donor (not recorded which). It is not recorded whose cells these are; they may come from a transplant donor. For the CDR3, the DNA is TGTGCCAGCAGCCAGCAGGGACTAGCGGTCACAGATACGCAGTATTTT. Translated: CASSQQGLAVTDTQYF.